The source of this TCR beta chain is a study of T cell changes during pregnancy in multiple sclerosis. Data came from immunoSEQ multiplex PCR; TCRdb stores just in-frame clones and leaves some out. The profile covers more than 55,000 clones, with 90% appearing a single time and approximately 6.6% taken by the ten largest. The sample consisted of peripheral blood, taken in the third trimester of pregnancy. This receptor was obtained from a female donor in good health, enrolled as a control in a pregnancy study.

CDR3: CALRDRGTGNQPQHF. DNA for the CDR3: TGCGCCCTCCGGGACAGGGGGACGGGCAATCAGCCCCAGCATTTT. This chain joins TRBV23-1 and TRBJ1-5; 11 nucleotides agree with TRBD1. TRBV23-1 is recorded as an ORF, its role being uncertain. Trimming cost V 11 bases and J 2 bases; bases outside gene matches: 8. The CDR3 has 15 amino acids.